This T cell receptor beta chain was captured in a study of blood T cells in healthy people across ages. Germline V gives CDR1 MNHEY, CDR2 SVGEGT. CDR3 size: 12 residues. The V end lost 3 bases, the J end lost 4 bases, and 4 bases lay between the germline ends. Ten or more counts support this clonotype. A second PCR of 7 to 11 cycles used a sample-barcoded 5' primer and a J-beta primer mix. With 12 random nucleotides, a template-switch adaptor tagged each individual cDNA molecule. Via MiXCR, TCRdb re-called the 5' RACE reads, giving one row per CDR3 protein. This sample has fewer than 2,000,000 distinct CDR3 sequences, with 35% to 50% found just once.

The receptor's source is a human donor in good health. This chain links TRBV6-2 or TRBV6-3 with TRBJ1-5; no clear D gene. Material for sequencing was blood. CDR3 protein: CASSYFNQPQHF. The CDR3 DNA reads TGTGCCAGCAGTTATTTTAATCAGCCCCAGCATTTT.